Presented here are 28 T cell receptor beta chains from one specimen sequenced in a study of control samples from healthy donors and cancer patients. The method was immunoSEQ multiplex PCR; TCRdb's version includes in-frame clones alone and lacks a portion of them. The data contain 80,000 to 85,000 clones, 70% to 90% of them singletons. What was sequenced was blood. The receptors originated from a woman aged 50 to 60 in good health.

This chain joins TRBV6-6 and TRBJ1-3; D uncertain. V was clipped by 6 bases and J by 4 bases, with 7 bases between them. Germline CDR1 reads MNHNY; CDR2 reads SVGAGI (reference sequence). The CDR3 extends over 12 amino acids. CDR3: CASSEGGNTIYF. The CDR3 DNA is TGTGCCAGCAGCGAAGGGGGAAACACCATATATTTT.

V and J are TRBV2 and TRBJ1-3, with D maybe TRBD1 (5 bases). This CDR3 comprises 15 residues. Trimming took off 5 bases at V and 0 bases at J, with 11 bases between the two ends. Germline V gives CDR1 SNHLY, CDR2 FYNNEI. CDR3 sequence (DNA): TGTGCCAGCAGTCGGGACGGGTCCTCTGGAAACACCATATATTTT. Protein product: CASSRDGSSGNTIYF.

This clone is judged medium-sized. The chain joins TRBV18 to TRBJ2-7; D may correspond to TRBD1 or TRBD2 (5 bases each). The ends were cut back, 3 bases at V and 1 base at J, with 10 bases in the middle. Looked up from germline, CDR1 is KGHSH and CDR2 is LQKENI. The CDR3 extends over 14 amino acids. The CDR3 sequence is CASSPPGPSYEQYF. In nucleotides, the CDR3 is TGTGCCAGCTCACCGCCGGGGCCGTCCTACGAGCAGTACTTC.

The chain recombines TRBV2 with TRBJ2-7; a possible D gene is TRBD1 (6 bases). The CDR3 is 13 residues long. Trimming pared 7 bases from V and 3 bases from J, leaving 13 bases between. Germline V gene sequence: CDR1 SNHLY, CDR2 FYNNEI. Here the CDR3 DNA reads TGTGCCAGCATCGTACAGGGTGGCTACGAGCAGTACTTC. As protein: CASIVQGGYEQYF. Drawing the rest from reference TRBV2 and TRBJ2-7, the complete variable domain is EPEVTQTPSHQVTQMGQEVILRCVPISNHLYFYWYRQILGQKVEFLVSFYNNEISEKSEIFDDQFSVERPDGSNFTLKIRSTKLEDSAMYFCASIVQGGYEQYFGPGTRLTVT.

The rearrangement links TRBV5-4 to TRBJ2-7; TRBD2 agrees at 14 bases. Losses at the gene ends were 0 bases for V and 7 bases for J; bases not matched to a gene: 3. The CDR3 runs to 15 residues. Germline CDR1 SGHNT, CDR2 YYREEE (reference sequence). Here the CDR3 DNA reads TGTGCCAGCAGCTTGGGGACTAGCGGGGGGACTGAGCAGTACTTC. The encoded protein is CASSLGTSGGTEQYF.

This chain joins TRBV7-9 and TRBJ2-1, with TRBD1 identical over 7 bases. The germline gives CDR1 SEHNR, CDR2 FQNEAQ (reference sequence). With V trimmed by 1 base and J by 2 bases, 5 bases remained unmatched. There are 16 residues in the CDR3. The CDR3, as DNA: TGTGCCAGCAGCTTAGTTTTTCAGGGGGCCTACAATGAGCAGTTCTTC. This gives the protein CASSLVFQGAYNEQFF.

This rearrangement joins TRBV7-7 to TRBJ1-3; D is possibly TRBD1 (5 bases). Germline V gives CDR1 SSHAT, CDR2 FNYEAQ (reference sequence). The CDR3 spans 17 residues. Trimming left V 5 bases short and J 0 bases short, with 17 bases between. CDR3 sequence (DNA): TGTGCCAGCAGCCAGGGACTGATCACCTACTCTGGAAACACCATATATTTT. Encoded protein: CASSQGLITYSGNTIYF.

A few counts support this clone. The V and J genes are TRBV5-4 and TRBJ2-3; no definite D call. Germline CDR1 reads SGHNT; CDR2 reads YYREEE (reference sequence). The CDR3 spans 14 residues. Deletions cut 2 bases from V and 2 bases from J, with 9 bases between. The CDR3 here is CASSFHTSTDTQYF. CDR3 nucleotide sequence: TGTGCCAGCAGCTTCCACACGTCCACAGATACGCAGTATTTT.

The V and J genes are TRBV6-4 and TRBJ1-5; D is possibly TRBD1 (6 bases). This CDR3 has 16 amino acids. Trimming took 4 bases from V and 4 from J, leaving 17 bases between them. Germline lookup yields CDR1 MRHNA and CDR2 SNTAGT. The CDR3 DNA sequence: TGTGCCAGCAGTGTAAGGTTAGGACAGCTTAATCAGCCCCAGCATTTT. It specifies CASSVRLGQLNQPQHF.

Here the CDR3 reads CASSYERGTGTQYF. Written as DNA, the CDR3 is TGTGCCAGCAGTTACGAGCGGGGAACGGGTACGCAGTATTTT. This chain uses TRBV6-5 with TRBJ2-3; 7 bases map to TRBD2. The CDR3 is made up of 14 amino acids. With 2 bases clipped from V and 8 bases from J, the junction kept 7 bases outside the gene matches. Germline V gene sequence: CDR1 MNHEY, CDR2 SVGAGI.

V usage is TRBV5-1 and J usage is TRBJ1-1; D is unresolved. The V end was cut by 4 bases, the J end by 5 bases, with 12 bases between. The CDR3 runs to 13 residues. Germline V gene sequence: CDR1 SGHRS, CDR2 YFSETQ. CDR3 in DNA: TGCGCCAGCAGCCGGGCCGGTGGGACTGAAGCTTTCTTT. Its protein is CASSRAGGTEAFF.

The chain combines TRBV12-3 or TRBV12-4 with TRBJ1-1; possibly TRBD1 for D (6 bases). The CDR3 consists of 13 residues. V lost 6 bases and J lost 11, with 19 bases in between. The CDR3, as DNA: TGTGCCAGCAGAAGGACAGCAACTTTTTACGCTTTCTTT. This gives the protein CASRRTATFYAFF.

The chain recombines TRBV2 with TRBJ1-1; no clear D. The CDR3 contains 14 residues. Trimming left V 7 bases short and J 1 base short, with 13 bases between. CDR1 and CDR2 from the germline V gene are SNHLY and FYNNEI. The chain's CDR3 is CASIRAPGNTEAFF. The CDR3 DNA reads TGTGCCAGCATCCGGGCCCCGGGGAACACTGAAGCTTTCTTT.

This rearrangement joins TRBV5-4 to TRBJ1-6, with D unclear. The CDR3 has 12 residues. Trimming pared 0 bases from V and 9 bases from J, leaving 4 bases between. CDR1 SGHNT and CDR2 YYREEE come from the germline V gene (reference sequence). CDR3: CASSLVSSPLHF. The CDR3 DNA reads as TGTGCCAGCAGCTTGGTCAGTTCACCCCTCCACTTT.

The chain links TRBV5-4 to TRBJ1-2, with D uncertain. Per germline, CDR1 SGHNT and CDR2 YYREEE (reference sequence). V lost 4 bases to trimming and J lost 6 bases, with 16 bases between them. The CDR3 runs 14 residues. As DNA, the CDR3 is TGTGCCAGCAGCCAAAACCCGACAACAGATGGCTACACCTTC. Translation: CASSQNPTTDGYTF.

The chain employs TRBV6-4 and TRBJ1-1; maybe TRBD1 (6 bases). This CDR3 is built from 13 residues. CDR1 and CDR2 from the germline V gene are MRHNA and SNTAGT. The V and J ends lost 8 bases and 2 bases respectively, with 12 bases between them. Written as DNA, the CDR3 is TGTGCCAGCGCTAGACAGGTCAACACTGAAGCTTTCTTT. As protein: CASARQVNTEAFF.

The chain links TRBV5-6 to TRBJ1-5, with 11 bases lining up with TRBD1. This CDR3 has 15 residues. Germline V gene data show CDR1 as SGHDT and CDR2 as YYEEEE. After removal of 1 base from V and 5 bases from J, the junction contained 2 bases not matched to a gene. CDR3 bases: TGTGCCAGCAGCTTGAGGGACAGGGGGGATCAGCCCCAGCATTTT. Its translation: CASSLRDRGDQPQHF.

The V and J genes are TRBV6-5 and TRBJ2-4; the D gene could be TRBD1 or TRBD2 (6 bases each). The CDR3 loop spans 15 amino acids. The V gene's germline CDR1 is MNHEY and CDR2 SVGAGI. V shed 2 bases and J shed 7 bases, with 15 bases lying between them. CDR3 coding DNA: TGTGCCAGCAGTTACACGAGGGGGGATGTGAACATTCAGTACTTC. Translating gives CASSYTRGDVNIQYF.

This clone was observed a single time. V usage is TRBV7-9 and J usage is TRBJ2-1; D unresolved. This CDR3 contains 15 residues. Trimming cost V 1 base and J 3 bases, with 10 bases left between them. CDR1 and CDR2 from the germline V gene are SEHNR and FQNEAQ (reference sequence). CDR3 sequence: CASSLGRQIYNEQFF. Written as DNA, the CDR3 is TGTGCCAGCAGCTTAGGTAGACAAATCTACAATGAGCAGTTCTTC.

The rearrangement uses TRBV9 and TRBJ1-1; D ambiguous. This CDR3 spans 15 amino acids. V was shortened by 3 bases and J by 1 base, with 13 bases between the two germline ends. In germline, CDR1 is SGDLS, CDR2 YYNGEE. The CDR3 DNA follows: TGTGCCAGCAGCGCAACGAACGAGAAGAACACTGAAGCTTTCTTT. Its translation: CASSATNEKNTEAFF. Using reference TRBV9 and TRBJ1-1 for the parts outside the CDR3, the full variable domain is DSGVTQTPKHLITATGQRVTLRCSPRSGDLSVYWYQQSLDQGLQFLIQYYNGEERAKGNILERFSAQQFPDLHSELNLSSLELGDSALYFCASSATNEKNTEAFFGQGTRLTVV.

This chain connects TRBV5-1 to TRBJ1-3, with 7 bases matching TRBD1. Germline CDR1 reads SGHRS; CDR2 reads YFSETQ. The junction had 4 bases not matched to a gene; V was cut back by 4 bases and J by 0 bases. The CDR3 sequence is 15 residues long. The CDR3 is CASSPQGSSGNTIYF. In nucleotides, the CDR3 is TGCGCCAGCAGCCCACAGGGGAGCTCTGGAAACACCATATATTTT.

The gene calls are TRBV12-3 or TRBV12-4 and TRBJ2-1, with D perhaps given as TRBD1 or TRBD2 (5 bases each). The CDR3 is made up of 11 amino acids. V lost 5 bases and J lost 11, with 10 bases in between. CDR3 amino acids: CASSRRGQQFF. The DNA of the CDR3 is TGTGCCAGCAGTAGAAGGGGACAGCAGTTCTTC.

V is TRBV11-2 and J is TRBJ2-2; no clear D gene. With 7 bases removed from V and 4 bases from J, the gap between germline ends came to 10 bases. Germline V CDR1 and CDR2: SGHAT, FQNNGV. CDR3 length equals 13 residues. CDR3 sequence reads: CASTQLLTGELFF. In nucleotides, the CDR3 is TGTGCCAGCACCCAGCTCCTCACCGGGGAGCTGTTTTTT.

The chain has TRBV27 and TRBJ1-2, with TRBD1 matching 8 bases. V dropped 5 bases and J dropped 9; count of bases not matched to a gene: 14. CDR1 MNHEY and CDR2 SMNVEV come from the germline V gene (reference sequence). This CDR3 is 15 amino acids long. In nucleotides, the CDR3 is TGTGCCAGCAGTCCCACCCCAGGACAGGGAGGGAGCTACACCTTC. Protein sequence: CASSPTPGQGGSYTF.

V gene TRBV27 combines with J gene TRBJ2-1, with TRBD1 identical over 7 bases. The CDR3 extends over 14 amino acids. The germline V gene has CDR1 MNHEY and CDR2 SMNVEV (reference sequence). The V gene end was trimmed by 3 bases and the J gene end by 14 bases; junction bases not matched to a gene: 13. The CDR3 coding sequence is TGTGCCAGCAGTTTCCGCGATCGACAGGGATCCAAGTTCTTC. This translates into CASSFRDRQGSKFF.

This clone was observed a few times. CDR3 region: CASSLGAAGANVLTF. Written as DNA, the CDR3 is TGTGCCAGCAGCTTAGGGGCAGCTGGGGCCAACGTCCTGACTTTC. The chain is built from TRBV7-9 and TRBJ2-6; D gene uncertain. CDR1 and CDR2 from the germline V gene are SEHNR and FQNEAQ (reference sequence). V lost 1 base and J lost 2, with 6 bases in between. There are 15 residues in the CDR3.

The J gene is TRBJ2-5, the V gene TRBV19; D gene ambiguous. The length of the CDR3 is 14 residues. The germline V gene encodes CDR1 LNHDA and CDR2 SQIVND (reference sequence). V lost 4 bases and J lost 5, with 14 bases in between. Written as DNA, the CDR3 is TGTGCCAGTAGTAAGTTCGCGAGCTTGGAGACCCAGTACTTC. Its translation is CASSKFASLETQYF.

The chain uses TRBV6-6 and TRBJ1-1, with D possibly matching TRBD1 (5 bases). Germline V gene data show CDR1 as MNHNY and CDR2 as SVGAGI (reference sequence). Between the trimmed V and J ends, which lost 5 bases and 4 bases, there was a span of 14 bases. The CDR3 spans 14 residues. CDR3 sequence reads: CASSTRGGITEAFF. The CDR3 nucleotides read TGTGCCAGCAGTACAAGGGGCGGGATCACTGAAGCTTTCTTT.